This T cell receptor beta chain was observed in a study of T cells in Graves' hyperthyroidism and ophthalmopathy. In germline, CDR1 is DFQATT, CDR2 SNEGSKA (reference sequence). Trimming removed 5 bases at V and 1 base at J, with 17 bases between. There are 15 residues in the CDR3. The diagnostic basis comprised clinical symptoms, serum thyroxine and TRAb, thyroid ultrasound and orbital computed tomography. The table lists this clonotype with many counts. Its specificity is not known. Study-wide points: Ophthalmopathy was separated from stable hyperthyroidism by a 13 V-J model.

The investigators amplified TCR beta CDR3 regions from RNA transcripts. Using the HTBI primer set, a first-round RT-PCR was run on the TCR CDR3. TCRdb called the multiplex PCR reads again in MiXCR, with one record for every CDR3 protein. The sample shows around 350,000 distinct CDR3 sequences, about 18% of them seen only once. The specimen sequenced was blood. The source is a young woman with Graves' hyperthyroidism. J is TRBJ1-1 and V is TRBV20-1; possible D gene TRBD1, 6 bases. In nucleotides, the CDR3 is TGCAGTGCTTTTCGACAGGCCTCCTCGAACACTGAAGCTTTCTTT. Translated, it gives CSAFRQASSNTEAFF.